This entry features one T cell receptor (beta chain) sequence. Antigen: not known. This entry is derived from a study of cytomegalovirus exposure and HLA in healthy donors. The overall study: Most genotyped donors, 65% to 85% of roughly 400, had Caucasian-associated genetic ancestry.

Study results and caveats: Excluded: some indistinguishable V segments such as TRBV6-2 and TRBV6-3. About 180 TCR beta chains were listed as cytomegalovirus-associated.

Losses at the gene ends were 6 bases for V and 5 bases for J; bases not matched to a gene: 14. Germline V gene sequence: CDR1 SQVTM, CDR2 ANQGSEA. The CDR3 consists of 16 residues. PCR used 60 Vbeta primers and 13 Jbeta primers. The method was immunoSEQ multiplex PCR; TCRdb's version includes in-frame clones alone and lacks a portion of them. The profile shows under 200,000 clones, roughly 70% of them singletons. The V gene is TRBV29-1, the J gene TRBJ2-1; TRBD1 matches 9 bases. The receptor comes from a girl aged 5 to 17 in good health and CMV-seronegative. Sequenced material: PBMCs. The CDR3, as DNA: TGCAGCGTGCGACACACCCCGGGACAGGGAAACAATGAGCAGTTCTTC. It is translated as CSVRHTPGQGNNEQFF.